A single sample gave rise to the 6 T cell receptor beta chains below, sequenced in a study of Ad26.COV2.S vaccination and SARS-CoV-2 variants. As for treatment: roughly 20 received Ad26.COV2.S at low or high dose, single or two shots; about 5 received placebo; per-sample allocation not given. Samples were taken on day 63 after the first vaccine or placebo injection. Measured with immunoSEQ multiplex PCR; TCRdb has only the in-frame clones, and not every one. The data contain some 480,000 clones, around 88% of them singletons. The input for sequencing was peripheral blood, taken in a trial of Ad26.COV2.S vaccine versus placebo. The receptors derive from a person aged 18-65 years who received the Ad26.COV2.S COVID-19 vaccine or a placebo.

This chain links TRBV21-1 with TRBJ1-2. TRBV21-1 corresponds to a pseudogene. This CDR3 has 16 residues. The CDR3 sequence is CASSKVHRRRTYGYTF. The CDR3 coding sequence is TGTGCCAGCAGCAAAGTGCACAGGCGGAGGACGTATGGCTACACCTTC.

The chain joins TRBV28 to TRBJ2-7; D not certain. Germline CDR1 MDHEN, CDR2 SYDVKM. With 3 bases removed from V and 0 bases from J, the gap between germline ends came to 15 bases. The CDR3 contains 16 residues. This CDR3 is CASSFLPSASSYEQYF. CDR3 nucleotide sequence: TGTGCCAGCAGTTTCCTCCCGAGCGCCAGCTCCTACGAGCAGTACTTC.

The chain is built from TRBV15 and TRBJ2-5, with D perhaps matching TRBD1 or TRBD2 (5 bases each). This CDR3 has 13 residues. Germline loops: CDR1 LNHNV, CDR2 YYDKDF (reference sequence). The germline V and J ends were trimmed by 3 bases and 3 bases, with 8 bases remaining between them. The CDR3 DNA is TGTGCCACCAGCAGGGGGGTAAAAGAGACCCAGTACTTC. Translation: CATSRGVKETQYF.

The chain has TRBV18 and TRBJ2-7, with 7 positions matching TRBD1. The V gene's germline CDR1 is KGHSH and CDR2 LQKENI. J gave up 6 bases and V 4 bases, and 15 bases lay outside the gene matches. This CDR3 spans 16 amino acids. The CDR3 reads CASSLSQGSSWSEQYF. The CDR3 nucleotides read TGTGCCAGCTCACTCTCACAGGGGTCCTCATGGAGCGAGCAGTACTTC.

This rearrangement joins TRBV3-1 (or the pseudogene TRBV3-2) to TRBJ2-3; TRBD2 aligns across 8 bases. The CDR3 is 16 amino acids. Germline lookup yields CDR1 LGHDT and CDR2 YNNKEL (reference sequence). Trimming at V came to 0 bases and at J to 4 bases, leaving 6 bases not matched to a gene. The CDR3 protein is CASSQDPSGRSDTQYF. In DNA, the CDR3 is TGTGCCAGCAGCCAAGATCCCAGCGGGAGATCAGATACGCAGTATTTT.

This clone occurred once. The chain uses TRBV6-2 or TRBV6-3 and TRBJ2-3; 10 bases match TRBD2. Unmatched junction bases numbered 6, after V lost 4 bases and J lost 2 bases. CDR3 length equals 16 residues. Per the germline V gene, CDR1 is MNHEY and CDR2 is SVGEGT. DNA for the CDR3: TGTGCCAGCAGTTCAAGTCTAGCGGGAGTCACAGATACGCAGTATTTT. As protein: CASSSSLAGVTDTQYF.